The clone carrying this T cell receptor beta chain turned up a few times. What it binds is unknown. This sample was included in a study of beta chain features in type 1 diabetes. Study-wide points: It was not settled here whether HLA type affects TCRB rearrangement. Moderate yet significant TCRB CDR3 shortening was seen in Type 1 diabetes patients in all four CD4+ subsets.

Investigators reverse transcribed all isolated RNA, so they sequenced expressed TCRB transcripts. Generated by immunoSEQ multiplex PCR, the TCRdb table keeps only in-frame clones and is missing some. Of some 360,000 clones listed, around 20% are singletons. The CDR3 is 16 residues long. V trimming: 0 bases; J trimming: 5 bases; junction bases outside the gene matches: 8. Germline CDR1 reads SGDLS; CDR2 reads YYNGEE. Specimen: naive CD4+ T cells from blood. The chain joins TRBV9 to TRBJ2-4, with 7 nucleotides matching TRBD1. The source of this sequence is a young woman in good health. This chain's CDR3 is CASSVGGGQGENIQYF. The CDR3 DNA reads as TGTGCCAGCAGCGTAGGAGGTGGGCAGGGGGAAAACATTCAGTACTTC.